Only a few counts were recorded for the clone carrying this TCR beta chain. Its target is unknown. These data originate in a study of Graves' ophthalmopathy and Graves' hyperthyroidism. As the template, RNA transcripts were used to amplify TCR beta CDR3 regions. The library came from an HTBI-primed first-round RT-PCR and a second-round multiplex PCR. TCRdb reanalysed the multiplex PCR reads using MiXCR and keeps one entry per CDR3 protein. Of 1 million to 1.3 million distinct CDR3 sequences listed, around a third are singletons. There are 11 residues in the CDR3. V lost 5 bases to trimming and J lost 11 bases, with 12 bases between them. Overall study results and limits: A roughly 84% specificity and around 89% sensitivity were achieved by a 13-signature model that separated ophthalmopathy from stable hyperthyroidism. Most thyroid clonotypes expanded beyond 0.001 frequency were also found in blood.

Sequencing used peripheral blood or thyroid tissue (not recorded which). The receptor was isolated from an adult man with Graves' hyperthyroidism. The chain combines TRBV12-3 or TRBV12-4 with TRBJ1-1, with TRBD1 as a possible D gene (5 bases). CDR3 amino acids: CASSLTVGAFF. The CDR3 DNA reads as TGTGCCAGCAGTCTGACAGTAGGGGCTTTCTTT.